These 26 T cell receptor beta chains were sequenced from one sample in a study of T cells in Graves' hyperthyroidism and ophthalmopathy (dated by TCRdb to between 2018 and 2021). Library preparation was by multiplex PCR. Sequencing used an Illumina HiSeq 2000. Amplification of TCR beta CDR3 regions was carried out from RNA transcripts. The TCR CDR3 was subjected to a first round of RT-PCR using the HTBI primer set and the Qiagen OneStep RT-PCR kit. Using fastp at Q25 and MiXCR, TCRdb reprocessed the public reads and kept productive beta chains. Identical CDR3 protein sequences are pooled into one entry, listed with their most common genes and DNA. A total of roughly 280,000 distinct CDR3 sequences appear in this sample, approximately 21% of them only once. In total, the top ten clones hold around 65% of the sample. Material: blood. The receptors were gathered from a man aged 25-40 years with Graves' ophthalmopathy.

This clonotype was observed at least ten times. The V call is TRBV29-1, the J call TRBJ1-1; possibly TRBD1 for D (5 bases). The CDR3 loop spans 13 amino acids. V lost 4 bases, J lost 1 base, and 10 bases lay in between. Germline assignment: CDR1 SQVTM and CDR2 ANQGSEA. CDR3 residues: CSVGAGTNTEAFF. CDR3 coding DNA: TGCAGCGTTGGGGCAGGGACGAACACTGAAGCTTTCTTT. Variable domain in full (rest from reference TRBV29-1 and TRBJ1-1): SAVISQKPSRDICQRGTSLTIQCQVDSQVTMMFWYRQQPGQSLTLIATANQGSEATYESGFVIDKFPISRPNLTFSTLTVSNMSPEDSSIYLCSVGAGTNTEAFFGQGTRLTVV.

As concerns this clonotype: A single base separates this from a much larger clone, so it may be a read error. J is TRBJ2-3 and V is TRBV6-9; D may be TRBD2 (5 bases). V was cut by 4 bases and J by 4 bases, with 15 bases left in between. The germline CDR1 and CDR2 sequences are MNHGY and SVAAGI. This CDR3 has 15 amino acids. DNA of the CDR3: TGTGCCAGCAGTTCGGCTGGCGGGTGGGCAGATACGCAGTATTTT. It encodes CASSSAGGWADTQYF.

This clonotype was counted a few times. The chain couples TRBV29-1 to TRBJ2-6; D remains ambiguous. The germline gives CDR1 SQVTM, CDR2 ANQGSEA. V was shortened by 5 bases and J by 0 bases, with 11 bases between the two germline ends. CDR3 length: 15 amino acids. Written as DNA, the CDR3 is TGCAGCGTTATCAAGTACAACTCTGGGGCCAACGTCCTGACTTTC. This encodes CSVIKYNSGANVLTF.

CDR3 sequence (DNA): TGTGCCAGCAGTGAATCCTTGGTAAGCGGGAGGGCCCTGAATGAGCAGTTCTTC. It is translated as CASSESLVSGRALNEQFF. The chain has TRBV25-1 and TRBJ2-1; the match to TRBD2 covers 10 bases. This CDR3 is 18 amino acids long. The V gene end was trimmed by 1 base and the J gene end by 7 bases; junction bases not matched to a gene: 13. The germline V gene encodes CDR1 MGHDK and CDR2 SYGVNS. The whole variable domain, filled in from reference TRBV25-1 and TRBJ2-1, reads EADIYQTPRYLVIGTGKKITLECSQTMGHDKMYWYQQDPGMELHLIHYSYGVNSTEKGDLSSESTVSRIRTEHFPLTLESARPSHTSQYLCASSESLVSGRALNEQFFGPGTRLTVL.

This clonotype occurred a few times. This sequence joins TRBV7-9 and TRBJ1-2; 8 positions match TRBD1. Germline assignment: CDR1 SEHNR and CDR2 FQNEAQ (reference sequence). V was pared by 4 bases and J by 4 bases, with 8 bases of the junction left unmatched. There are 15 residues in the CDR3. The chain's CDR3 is CASSSQGARVYGYTF. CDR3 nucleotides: TGTGCCAGCAGCTCCCAGGGGGCTCGGGTCTATGGCTACACCTTC.

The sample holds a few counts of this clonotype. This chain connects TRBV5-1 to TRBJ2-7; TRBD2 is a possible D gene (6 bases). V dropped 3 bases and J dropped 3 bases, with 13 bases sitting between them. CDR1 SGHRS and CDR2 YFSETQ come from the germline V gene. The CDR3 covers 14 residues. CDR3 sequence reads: CASSSYGTYYEQYF. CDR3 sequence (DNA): TGCGCCAGCAGCTCATACGGGACTTACTACGAGCAGTACTTC.

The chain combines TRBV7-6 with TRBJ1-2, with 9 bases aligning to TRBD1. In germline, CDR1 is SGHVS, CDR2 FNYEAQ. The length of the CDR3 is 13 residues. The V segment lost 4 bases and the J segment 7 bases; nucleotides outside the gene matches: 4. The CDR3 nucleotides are TGTGCCAGCAGCTGGGGACAGGGTCGTGGCTACACCTTC. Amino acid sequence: CASSWGQGRGYTF.

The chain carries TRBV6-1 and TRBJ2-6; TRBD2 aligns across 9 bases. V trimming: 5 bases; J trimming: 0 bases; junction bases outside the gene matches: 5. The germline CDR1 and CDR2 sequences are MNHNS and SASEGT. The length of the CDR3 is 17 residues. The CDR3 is CASSRSGSISGANVLTF. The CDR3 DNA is TGTGCCAGCAGTCGTAGCGGGAGTATCTCTGGGGCCAACGTCCTGACTTTC.

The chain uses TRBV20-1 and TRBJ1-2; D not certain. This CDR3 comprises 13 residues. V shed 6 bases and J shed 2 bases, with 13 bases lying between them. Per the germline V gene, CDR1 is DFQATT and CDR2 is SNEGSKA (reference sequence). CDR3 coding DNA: TGCAGTGCAAACCTCGGGCAAAACTATGGCTACACCTTC. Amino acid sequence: CSANLGQNYGYTF.

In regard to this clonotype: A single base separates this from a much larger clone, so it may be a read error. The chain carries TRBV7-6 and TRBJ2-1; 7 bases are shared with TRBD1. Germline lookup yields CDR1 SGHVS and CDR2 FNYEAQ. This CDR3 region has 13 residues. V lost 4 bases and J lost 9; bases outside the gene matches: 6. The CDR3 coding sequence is TGTGCCAGCAGCTCGGGACAGAACAGTGAGCAGTTCTTC. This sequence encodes CASSSGQNSEQFF.

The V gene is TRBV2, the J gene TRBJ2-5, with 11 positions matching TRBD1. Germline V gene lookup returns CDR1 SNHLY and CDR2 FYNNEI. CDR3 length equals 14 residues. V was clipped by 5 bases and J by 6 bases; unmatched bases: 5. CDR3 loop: CASSMDRGQQTQYF. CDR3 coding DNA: TGTGCCAGCAGTATGGACAGGGGGCAGCAGACCCAGTACTTC. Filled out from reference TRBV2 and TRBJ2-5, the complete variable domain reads EPEVTQTPSHQVTQMGQEVILRCVPISNHLYFYWYRQILGQKVEFLVSFYNNEISEKSEIFDDQFSVERPDGSNFTLKIRSTKLEDSAMYFCASSMDRGQQTQYFGPGTRLLVL.

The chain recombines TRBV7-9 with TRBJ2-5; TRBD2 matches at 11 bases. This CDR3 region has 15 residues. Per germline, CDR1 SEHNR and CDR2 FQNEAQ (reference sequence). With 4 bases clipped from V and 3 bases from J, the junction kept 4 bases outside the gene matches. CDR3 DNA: TGTGCCAGCAGCTACGTAGCGGGAGGGGAAGAGACCCAGTACTTC. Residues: CASSYVAGGEETQYF.

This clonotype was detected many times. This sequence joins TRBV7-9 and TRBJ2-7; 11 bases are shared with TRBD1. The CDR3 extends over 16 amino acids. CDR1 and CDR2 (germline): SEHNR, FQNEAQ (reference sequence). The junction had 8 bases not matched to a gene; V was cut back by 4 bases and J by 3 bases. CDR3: CASSSDSGTGGYEQYF. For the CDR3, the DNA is TGTGCCAGCAGCTCAGACTCCGGGACAGGGGGCTACGAGCAGTACTTC.

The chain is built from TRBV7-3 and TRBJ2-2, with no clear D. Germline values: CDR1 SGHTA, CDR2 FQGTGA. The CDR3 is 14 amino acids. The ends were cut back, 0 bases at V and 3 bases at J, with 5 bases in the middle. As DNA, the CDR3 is TGTGCCAGCAGCTTAACGTGGTACACCGGGGAGCTGTTTTTT. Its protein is CASSLTWYTGELFF.

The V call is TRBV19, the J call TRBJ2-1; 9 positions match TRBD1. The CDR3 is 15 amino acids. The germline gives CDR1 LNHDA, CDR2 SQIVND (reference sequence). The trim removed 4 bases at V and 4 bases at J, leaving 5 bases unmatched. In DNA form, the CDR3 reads TGTGCCAGTAGTAGAGGACAGGGGAATTACAATGAGCAGTTCTTC. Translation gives CASSRGQGNYNEQFF.

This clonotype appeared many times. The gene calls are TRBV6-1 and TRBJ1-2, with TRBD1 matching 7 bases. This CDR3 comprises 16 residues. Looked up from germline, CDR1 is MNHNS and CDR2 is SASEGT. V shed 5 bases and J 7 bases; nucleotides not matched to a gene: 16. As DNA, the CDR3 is TGTGCCAGCAGTCCACCTCGGGGACAGTCGATCGGTGGCTACACCTTC. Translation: CASSPPRGQSIGGYTF.

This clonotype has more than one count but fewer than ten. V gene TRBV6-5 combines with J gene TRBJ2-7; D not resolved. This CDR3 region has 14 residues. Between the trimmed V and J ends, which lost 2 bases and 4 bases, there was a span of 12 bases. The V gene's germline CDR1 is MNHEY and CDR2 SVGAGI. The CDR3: CASSYRSSDYEQYF. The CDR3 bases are TGTGCCAGCAGTTACCGGTCCAGCGATTACGAGCAGTACTTC.

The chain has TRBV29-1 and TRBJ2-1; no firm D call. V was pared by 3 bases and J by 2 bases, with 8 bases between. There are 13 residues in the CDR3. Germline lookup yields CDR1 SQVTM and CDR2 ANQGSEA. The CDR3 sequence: CSVDSGTYNEQFF. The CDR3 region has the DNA TGCAGCGTTGATTCTGGGACCTACAATGAGCAGTTCTTC.

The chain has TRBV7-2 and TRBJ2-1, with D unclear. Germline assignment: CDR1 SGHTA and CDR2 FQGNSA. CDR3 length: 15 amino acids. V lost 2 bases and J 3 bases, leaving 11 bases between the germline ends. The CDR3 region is CASSLNEQYYNEQFF. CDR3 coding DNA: TGTGCCAGCAGCTTAAACGAACAGTACTACAATGAGCAGTTCTTC.

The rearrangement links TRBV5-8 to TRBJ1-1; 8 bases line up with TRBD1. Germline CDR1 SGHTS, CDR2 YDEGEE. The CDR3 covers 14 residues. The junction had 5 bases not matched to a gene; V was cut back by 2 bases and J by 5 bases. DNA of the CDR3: TGTGCCAGCAGCTTAGACAGGGGTCGAACTGAAGCTTTCTTT. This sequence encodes CASSLDRGRTEAFF.

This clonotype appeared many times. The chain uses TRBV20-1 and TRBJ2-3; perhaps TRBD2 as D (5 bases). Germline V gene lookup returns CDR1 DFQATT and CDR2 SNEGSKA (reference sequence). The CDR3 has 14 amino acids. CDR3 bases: TGCAGGCCCCATGAGGCCAACCGGGGAGATACGCAGTATTTT. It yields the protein CRPHEANRGDTQYF.

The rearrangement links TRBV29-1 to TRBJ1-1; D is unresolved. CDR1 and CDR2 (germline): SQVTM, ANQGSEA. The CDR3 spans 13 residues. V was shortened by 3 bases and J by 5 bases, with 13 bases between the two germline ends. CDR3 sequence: CSVDRRKGTEAFF. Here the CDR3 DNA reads TGCAGCGTTGACAGGAGGAAAGGAACTGAAGCTTTCTTT.

As DNA, the CDR3 is TGTGCCAGCAGCTTTTGGACAGGGGGTCCTTACTTC. The encoded protein is CASSFWTGGPYF. The chain has TRBV5-6 and TRBJ2-5, with 10 nucleotides matching TRBD1. Germline CDR1 is SGHDT and CDR2 is YYEEEE. V shed 2 bases, J shed 14 bases, and the junction held 6 bases outside the gene matches. This CDR3 is built from 12 residues. Together with reference TRBV5-6 and TRBJ2-5, the CDR3 gives the full variable domain: DAGVTQSPTHLIKTRGQQVTLRCSPKSGHDTVSWYQQALGQGPQFIFQYYEEEERQRGNFPDRFSGHQFPNYSSELNVNALLLGDSALYLCASSFWTGGPYFGPGTRLLVL.

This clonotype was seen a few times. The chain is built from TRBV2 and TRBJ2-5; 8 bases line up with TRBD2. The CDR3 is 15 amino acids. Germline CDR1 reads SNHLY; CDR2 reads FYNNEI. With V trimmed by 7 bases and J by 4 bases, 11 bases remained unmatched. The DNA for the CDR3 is TGTGCCAGCAAGATCAACAGCGGGAGTGGAGAGACCCAGTACTTC. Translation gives CASKINSGSGETQYF.

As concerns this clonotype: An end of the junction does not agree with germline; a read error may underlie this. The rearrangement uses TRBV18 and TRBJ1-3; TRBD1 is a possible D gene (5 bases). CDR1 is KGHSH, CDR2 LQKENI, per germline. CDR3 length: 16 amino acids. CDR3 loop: CASSPPTASSGSTIYF. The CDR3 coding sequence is TGTGCCAGCTCACCACCGACAGCCTCCTCTGGAAGCACCATATATTTT.

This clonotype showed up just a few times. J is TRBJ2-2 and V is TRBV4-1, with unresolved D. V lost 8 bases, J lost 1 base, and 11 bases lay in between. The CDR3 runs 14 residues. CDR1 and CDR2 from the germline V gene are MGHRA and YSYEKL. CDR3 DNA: TGCGCCAGCGAGGCGGAAAGGAACACCGGGGAGCTGTTTTTT. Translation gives CASEAERNTGELFF.